This is a list of T cell receptor beta chains from one sample in a study of T cell responses to AZD1222 COVID-19 vaccine. Here immunoSEQ multiplex PCR was the method, and the copy in TCRdb shows in-frame clones only, minus some. This table has tens of thousands of clones, approximately 90% appearing once. Material: peripheral blood, obtained on day 0 of AZD1222 vaccination. The origin of the receptors is an adult in good health. Both conserved end residues are part of each CDR3. A D gene is named only where the DNA matches it firmly.

v_gene	d_gene	j_gene	CDR3aa	CDR3nt
TRBV5-1	.	TRBJ1-2	CASSLDTSYGYTF	TGCGCCAGCAGCCTAGACACCTCTTATGGCTACACCTTC
TRBV5-1	TRBD2	TRBJ2-1	CASSLFLAGFKRAYNEQFF	TGCGCCAGCAGCTTGTTTCTAGCGGGGTTTAAACGTGCGTACAATGAGCAGTTCTTC
TRBV2	TRBD1	TRBJ1-6	CASSDQGAGNSPLHF	TGTGCCAGCAGTGACCAGGGGGCGGGGAATTCACCCCTCCACTTT
TRBV5-1	TRBD1	TRBJ2-5	CASSQTGVLQETQYF	TGCGCCAGCAGCCAGACAGGGGTCCTTCAAGAGACCCAGTACTTC
TRBV3-1/TRBV3-2	TRBD1	TRBJ1-2	CASSWDRPNYGYTF	TGTGCCAGCAGCTGGGACAGGCCAAACTATGGCTACACCTTC
TRBV5-1	.	TRBJ1-4	CASSWWVSGVRRLVWDEKLFF	TGCGCCAGCAGCTGGTGGGTTTCAGGTGTGAGGCGCTTGGTTTGGGATGAAAAACTGTTTTTT
TRBV5-1	TRBD2	TRBJ2-1	CASSLAGELYNEQFF	TGCGCCAGCAGCTTAGCGGGAGAGCTTTACAATGAGCAGTTCTTC
TRBV7-9	TRBD1	TRBJ1-2	CASSPGQGSANYGYTF	TGTGCCAGCAGCCCCGGACAGGGAAGTGCTAACTATGGCTACACCTTC
TRBV11-2	.	TRBJ2-2	CASSLVVRLNTGELFF	TGTGCCAGCAGCTTAGTGGTCCGGTTGAACACCGGGGAGCTGTTTTTT
TRBV7-9	.	TRBJ2-3	CASSLFLTGKTDTQYF	TGTGCCAGCAGCTTGTTTTTGACGGGAAAAACAGATACGCAGTATTTT